This note documents a single T cell receptor beta chain sequence. The data derive from a study of low-dose radiotherapy and immunotherapy resistance in tumors. Priming of first-strand cDNA relied on TRAV- and TRBV-specific primers (covering alpha and beta chains). Using a constant-region primer together with a V-primer adapter, TCRs were subjected to approximately 20 PCR cycles of amplification. One entry per CDR3 protein, called by TCRdb with MiXCR from the reads. The repertoire has more than 85,000 distinct CDR3 sequences, under 9.5% of them found once; the top ten carry 1%. This CDR3 contains 14 residues. Germline V gene data show CDR1 as SGHRS and CDR2 as YFSETQ. V lost 4 bases and J lost 5; bases outside the gene matches: 7. Described time point: before trial treatment. Patients who could take part had advanced solid tumors with no tumor-infiltrating lymphocytes.

This receptor was identified in a male donor with prostate cancer. Here the sequenced sample was PBMCs, taken before treatment. The chain joins TRBV5-1 to TRBJ2-7; 9 bases are a match to TRBD2. CDR3 sequence: CASSGGRANDEQYF. CDR3 DNA sequence: TGCGCCAGCAGCGGCGGGAGGGCGAACGACGAGCAGTACTTC. Variable domain in full (rest from reference TRBV5-1 and TRBJ2-7): KAGVTQTPRYLIKTRGQQVTLSCSPISGHRSVSWYQQTPGQGLQFLFEYFSETQRNKGNFPGRFSGRQFSNSRSEMNVSTLELGDSALYLCASSGGRANDEQYFGPGTRLTVT.